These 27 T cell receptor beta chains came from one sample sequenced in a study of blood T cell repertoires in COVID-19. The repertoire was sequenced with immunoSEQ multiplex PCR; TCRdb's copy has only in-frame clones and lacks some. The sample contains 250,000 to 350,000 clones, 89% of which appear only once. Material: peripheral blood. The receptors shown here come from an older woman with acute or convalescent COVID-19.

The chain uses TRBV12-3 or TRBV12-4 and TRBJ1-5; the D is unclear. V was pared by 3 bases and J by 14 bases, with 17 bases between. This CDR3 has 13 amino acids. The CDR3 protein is CASSFGEKGGKHF. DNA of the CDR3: TGTGCCAGCAGTTTCGGCGAAAAGGGAGGGAAGCATTTT.

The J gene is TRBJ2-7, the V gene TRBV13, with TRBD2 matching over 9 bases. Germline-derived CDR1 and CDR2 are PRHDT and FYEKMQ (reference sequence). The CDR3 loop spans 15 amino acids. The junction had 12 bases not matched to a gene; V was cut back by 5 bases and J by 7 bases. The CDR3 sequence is CASSLSGLARGEQYF. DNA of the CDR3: TGTGCCAGCAGCCTCTCCGGACTAGCGCGGGGAGAGCAGTACTTC.

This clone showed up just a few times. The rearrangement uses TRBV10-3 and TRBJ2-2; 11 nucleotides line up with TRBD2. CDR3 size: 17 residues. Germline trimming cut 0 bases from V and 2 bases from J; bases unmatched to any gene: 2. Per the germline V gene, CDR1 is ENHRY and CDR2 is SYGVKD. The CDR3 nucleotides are TGTGCCATCAGTGAGTCGACTAGCGGGGTAAACACCGGGGAGCTGTTTTTT. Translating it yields CAISESTSGVNTGELFF.

The CDR3 nucleotides read TGTGCCAGCAGCCAAGATCGAGGTCCCACAGATACGCAGTATTTT. Residues: CASSQDRGPTDTQYF. The chain carries TRBV3-1 (or the pseudogene TRBV3-2) and TRBJ2-3; D is undetermined. The germline V gene encodes CDR1 LGHDT and CDR2 YNNKEL (reference sequence). V lost 0 bases to trimming and J lost 2 bases, with 9 bases between them. The CDR3 extends over 15 amino acids.

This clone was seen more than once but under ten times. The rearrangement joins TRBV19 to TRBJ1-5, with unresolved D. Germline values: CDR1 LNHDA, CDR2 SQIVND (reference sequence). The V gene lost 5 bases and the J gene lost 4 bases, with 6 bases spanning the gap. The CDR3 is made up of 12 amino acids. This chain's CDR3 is CASSENNQPQHF. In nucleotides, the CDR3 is TGTGCCAGTAGTGAGAATAATCAGCCCCAGCATTTT.

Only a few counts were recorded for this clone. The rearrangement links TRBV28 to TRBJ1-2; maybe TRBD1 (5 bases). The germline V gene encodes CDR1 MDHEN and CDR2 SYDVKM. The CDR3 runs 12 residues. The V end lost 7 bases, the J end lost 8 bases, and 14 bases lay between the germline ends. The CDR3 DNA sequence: TGTGCCAGCACCATCGGGGGTATAGGCTACACCTTC. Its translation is CASTIGGIGYTF.

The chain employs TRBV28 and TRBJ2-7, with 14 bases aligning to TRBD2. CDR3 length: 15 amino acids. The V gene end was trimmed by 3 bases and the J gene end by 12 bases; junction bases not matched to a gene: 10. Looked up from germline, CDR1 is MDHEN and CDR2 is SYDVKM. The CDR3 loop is CASSLAGTSGSTRYF. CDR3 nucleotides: TGTGCCAGCAGTTTGGCCGGGACTAGCGGGAGTACCCGGTACTTC.

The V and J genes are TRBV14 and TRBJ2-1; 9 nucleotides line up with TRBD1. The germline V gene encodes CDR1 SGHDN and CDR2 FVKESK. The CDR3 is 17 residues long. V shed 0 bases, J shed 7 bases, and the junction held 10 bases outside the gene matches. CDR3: CASSQDRGTGSMNEQFF. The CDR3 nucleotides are TGTGCCAGCAGCCAAGATCGGGGGACAGGGAGTATGAATGAGCAGTTCTTC.

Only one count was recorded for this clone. Here the CDR3 reads CASSQGTSGNYEQYF. The DNA of the CDR3 is TGTGCCAGCAGCCAAGGGACTAGCGGGAACTACGAGCAGTACTTC. The chain is built from TRBV9 and TRBJ2-7; 13 positions match TRBD2. The V segment lost 4 bases and the J segment 3 bases; nucleotides outside the gene matches: 4. This CDR3 is 15 amino acids long. The V gene's germline CDR1 is SGDLS and CDR2 YYNGEE.

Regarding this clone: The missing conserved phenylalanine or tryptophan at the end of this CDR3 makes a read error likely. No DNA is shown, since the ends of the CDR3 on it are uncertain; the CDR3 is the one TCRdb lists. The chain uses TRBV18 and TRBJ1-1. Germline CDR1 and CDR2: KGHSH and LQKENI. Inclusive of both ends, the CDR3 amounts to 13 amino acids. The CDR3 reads CASSPSESSFLSL.

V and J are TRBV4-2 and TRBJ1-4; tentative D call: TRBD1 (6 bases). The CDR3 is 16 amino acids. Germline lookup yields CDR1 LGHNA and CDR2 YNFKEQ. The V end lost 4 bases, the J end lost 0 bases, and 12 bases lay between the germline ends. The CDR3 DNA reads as TGTGCCAGCAGCCGGCTACAGGGAGCAACTAATGAAAAACTGTTTTTT. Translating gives CASSRLQGATNEKLFF.

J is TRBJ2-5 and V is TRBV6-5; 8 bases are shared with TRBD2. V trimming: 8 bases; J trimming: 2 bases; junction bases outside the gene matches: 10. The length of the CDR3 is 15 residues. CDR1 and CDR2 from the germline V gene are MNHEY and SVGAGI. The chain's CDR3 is CASFSGGAGQETQYF. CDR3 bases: TGTGCCAGCTTCTCGGGGGGGGCTGGACAAGAGACCCAGTACTTC.

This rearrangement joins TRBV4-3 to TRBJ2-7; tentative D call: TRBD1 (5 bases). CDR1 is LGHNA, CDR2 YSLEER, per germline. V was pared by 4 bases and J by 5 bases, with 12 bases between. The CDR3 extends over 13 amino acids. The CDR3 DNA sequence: TGCGCCAGCAGCCTCAACCAGGGCAACGAGCAGTACTTC. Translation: CASSLNQGNEQYF.

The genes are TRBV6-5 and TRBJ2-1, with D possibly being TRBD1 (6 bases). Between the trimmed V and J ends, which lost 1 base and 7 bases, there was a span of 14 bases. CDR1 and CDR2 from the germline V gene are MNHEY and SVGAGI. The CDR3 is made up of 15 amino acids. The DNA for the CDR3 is TGTGCCAGCAGTTACTTAAGGACAGAAAAGAATGAGCAGTTCTTC. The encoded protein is CASSYLRTEKNEQFF.

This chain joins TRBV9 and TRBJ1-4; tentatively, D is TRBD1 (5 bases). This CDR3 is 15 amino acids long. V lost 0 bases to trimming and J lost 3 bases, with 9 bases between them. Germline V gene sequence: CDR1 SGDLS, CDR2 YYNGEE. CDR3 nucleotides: TGTGCCAGCAGCGTAGCCGGGGGTGCTAATGAAAAACTGTTTTTT. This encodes CASSVAGGANEKLFF.

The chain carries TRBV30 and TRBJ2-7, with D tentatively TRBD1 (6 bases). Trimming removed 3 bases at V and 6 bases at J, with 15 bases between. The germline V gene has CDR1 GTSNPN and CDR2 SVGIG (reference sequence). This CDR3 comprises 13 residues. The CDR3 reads CAWRDRDFREQYF. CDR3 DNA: TGTGCCTGGAGGGACAGAGACTTCCGCGAGCAGTACTTC.

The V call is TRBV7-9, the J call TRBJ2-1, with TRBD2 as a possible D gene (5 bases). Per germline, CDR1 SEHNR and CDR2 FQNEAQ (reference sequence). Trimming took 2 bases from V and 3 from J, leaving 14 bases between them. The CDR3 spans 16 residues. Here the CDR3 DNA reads TGTGCCAGCAGCTTAATGGCGGGCGCCCTCTACAATGAGCAGTTCTTC. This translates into CASSLMAGALYNEQFF.

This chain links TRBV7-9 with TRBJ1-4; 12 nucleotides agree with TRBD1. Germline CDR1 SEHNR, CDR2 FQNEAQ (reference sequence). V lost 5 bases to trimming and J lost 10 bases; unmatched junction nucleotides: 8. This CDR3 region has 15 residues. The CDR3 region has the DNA TGTGCCAGCAGCCTACAGGGACAGGGGGCAGGAAAACTGTTTTTT. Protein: CASSLQGQGAGKLFF.

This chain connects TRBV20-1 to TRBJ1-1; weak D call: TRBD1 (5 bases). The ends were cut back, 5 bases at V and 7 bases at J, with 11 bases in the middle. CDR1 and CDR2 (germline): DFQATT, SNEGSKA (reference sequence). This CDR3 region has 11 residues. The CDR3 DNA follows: TGCAGTGCTCGTCGACAGCGTGAAGCTTTCTTT. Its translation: CSARRQREAFF.

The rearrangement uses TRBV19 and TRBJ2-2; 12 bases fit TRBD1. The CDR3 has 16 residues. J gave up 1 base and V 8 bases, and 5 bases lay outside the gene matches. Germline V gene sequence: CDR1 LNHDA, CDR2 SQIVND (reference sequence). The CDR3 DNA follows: TGTGCCAGTGGGACAGGGGGCATAAGGAACACCGGGGAGCTGTTTTTT. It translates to CASGTGGIRNTGELFF.

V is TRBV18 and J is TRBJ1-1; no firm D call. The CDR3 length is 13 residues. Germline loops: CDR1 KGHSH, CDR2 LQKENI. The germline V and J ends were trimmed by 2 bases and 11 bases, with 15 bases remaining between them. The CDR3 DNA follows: TGTGCCAGCTCACCAGAATCCACTCTTGGTGCTTTCTTT. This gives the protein CASSPESTLGAFF.

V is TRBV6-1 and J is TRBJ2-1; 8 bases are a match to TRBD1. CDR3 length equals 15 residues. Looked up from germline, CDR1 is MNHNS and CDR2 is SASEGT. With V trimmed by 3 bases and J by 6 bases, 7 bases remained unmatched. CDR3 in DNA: TGTGCCAGCAGTGAGGCCAGGGGGCTATCCAATGAGCAGTTCTTC. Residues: CASSEARGLSNEQFF.

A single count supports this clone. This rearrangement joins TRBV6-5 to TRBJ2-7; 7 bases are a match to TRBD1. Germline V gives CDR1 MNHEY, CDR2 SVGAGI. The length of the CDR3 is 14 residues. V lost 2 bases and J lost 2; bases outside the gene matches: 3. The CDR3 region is CASSYTTGAYEQYF. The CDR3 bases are TGTGCCAGCAGTTACACAACAGGGGCCTACGAGCAGTACTTC.

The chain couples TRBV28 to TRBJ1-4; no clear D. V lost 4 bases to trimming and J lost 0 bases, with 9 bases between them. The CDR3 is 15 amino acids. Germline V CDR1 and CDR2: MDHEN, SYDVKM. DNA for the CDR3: TGTGCCAGCAGTTCCCAGAAGTCAACTAATGAAAAACTGTTTTTT. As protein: CASSSQKSTNEKLFF. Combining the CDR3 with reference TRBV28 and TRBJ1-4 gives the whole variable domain DVKVTQSSRYLVKRTGEKVFLECVQDMDHENMFWYRQDPGLGLRLIYFSYDVKMKEKGDIPEGYSVSREKKERFSLILESASTNQTSMYLCASSSQKSTNEKLFFGSGTQLSVL.

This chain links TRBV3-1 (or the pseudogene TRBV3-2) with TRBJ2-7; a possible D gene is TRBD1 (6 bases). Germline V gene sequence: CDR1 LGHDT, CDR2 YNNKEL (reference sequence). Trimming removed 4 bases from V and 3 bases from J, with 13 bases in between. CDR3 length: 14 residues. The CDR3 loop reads CASSRGQRIYEQYF. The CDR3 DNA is TGTGCCAGCAGCCGAGGACAGAGGATCTACGAGCAGTACTTC.

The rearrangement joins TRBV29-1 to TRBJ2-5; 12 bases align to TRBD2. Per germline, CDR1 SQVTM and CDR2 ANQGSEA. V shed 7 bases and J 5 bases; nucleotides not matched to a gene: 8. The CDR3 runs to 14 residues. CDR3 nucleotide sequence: TGCAGCGGCCCACTAGCGGGGGGCCGGGAGACCCAGTACTTC. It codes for CSGPLAGGRETQYF. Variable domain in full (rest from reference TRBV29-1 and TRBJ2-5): SAVISQKPSRDICQRGTSLTIQCQVDSQVTMMFWYRQQPGQSLTLIATANQGSEATYESGFVIDKFPISRPNLTFSTLTVSNMSPEDSSIYLCSGPLAGGRETQYFGPGTRLLVL.

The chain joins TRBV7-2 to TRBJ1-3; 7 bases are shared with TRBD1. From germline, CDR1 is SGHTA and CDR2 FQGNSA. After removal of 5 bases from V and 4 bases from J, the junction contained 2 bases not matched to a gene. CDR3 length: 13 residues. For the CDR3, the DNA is TGTGCCAGCAGCGCGACAGGGGGAAACACCATATATTTT. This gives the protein CASSATGGNTIYF.